One T cell receptor beta chain is described in this entry. This specimen belongs to a study of blood T cell repertoires in COVID-19. Background on the study: Samples representing acute and convalescent COVID-19 were sourced from the United States, Italy and Spain. T cells, B-cell-depleted T cells, or PBMCs supplied cDNA or gDNA.

Between the trimmed V and J ends, which lost 0 bases and 14 bases, there was a span of 17 bases. From germline, CDR1 is LGHNA and CDR2 YNFKEQ. This CDR3 is 15 amino acids long. Authors' analysis steps: Reference gene primer amplification yielded estimated nucleated cell counts. Clones were sequenced by immunoSEQ multiplex PCR, and TCRdb holds only the in-frame ones, with some missing. That table supplies the V and J calls and clone size; D and trimming were determined from the DNA. The repertoire holds some 110,000 clones, about two thirds seen once, with less than 1% in the top ten. Sequencing input: peripheral blood. The sequence was collected from a human donor with acute or convalescent COVID-19. The donor label of this sample is uncertain. The chain employs TRBV4-2 and TRBJ1-6; D not certain. CDR3 sequence: CASSQDPQIPEALHF. The CDR3 nucleotides are TGTGCCAGCAGCCAAGACCCTCAGATTCCTGAGGCCCTCCACTTT.